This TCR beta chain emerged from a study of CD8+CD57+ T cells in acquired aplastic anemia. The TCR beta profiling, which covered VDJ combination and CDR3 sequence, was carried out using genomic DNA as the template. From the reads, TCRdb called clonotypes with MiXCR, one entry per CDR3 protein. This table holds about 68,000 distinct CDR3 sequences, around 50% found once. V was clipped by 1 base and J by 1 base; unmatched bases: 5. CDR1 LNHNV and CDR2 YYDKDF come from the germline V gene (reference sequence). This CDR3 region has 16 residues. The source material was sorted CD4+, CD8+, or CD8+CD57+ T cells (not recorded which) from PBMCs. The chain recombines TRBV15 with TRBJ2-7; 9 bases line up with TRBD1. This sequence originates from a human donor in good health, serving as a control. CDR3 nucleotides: TGTGCCACCAGCAGAGCATTGGGGACAGGGTCCTACGAGCAGTACTTC. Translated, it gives CATSRALGTGSYEQYF.